Listed here are 19 T cell receptor beta chains from one sample, sequenced in a study of blood T cell repertoires in COVID-19. Profiled with immunoSEQ multiplex PCR; TCRdb holds only in-frame clones, not every one. The sample records 100,000 to 150,000 clones, less than 75% being singletons. Sequencing used peripheral blood. All receptors derive from a human donor with acute or convalescent COVID-19. The donor label of this sample is uncertain.

This clone was observed a handful of times. The gene calls are TRBV4-1 and TRBJ1-6; 7 bases line up with TRBD1. Trimming removed 1 base from V and 8 bases from J; junction bases left unmatched: 2. Germline loops: CDR1 MGHRA, CDR2 YSYEKL. The CDR3 is 14 residues long. As DNA, the CDR3 is TGCGCCAGCAGCCAAGTAGGGGGCTATTCACCCCTCCACTTT. Translating it yields CASSQVGGYSPLHF.

The rearrangement uses TRBV7-2 and TRBJ2-3; TRBD1 matches at 10 bases. This CDR3 is built from 15 residues. CDR1 SGHTA and CDR2 FQGNSA come from the germline V gene. Trimming at V came to 5 bases and at J to 6 bases, leaving 8 bases not matched to a gene. Here the CDR3 DNA reads TGTGCCAGCAGCACCCCGAGGGACAGGGGTGATACGCAGTATTTT. Amino acids: CASSTPRDRGDTQYF. Complete variable domain (other parts from reference TRBV7-2 and TRBJ2-3): GAGVSQSPSNKVTEKGKDVELRCDPISGHTALYWYRQSLGQGLEFLIYFQGNSAPDKSGLPSDRFSAERTGGSVSTLTIQRTQQEDSAVYLCASSTPRDRGDTQYFGPGTRLTVL.

In this sample, this clone turned up once. The rearrangement links TRBV7-9 to TRBJ1-6, with a tentative D call TRBD1 (5 bases). Germline V gene lookup returns CDR1 SEHNR and CDR2 FQNEAQ (reference sequence). The ends were cut back, 1 base at V and 9 bases at J, with 16 bases in the middle. This CDR3 is built from 16 residues. This CDR3 is CASSLDAGRLGSPLHF. The CDR3 region has the DNA TGTGCCAGCAGCTTAGACGCGGGGCGGTTGGGTTCACCCCTCCACTTT.

The chain employs TRBV19 and TRBJ1-5; weak D call: TRBD1 (6 bases). V lost 7 bases and J lost 2, with 18 bases in between. The CDR3 contains 16 residues. Germline-derived CDR1 and CDR2 are LNHDA and SQIVND (reference sequence). The CDR3 loop reads CASNLGRQARNQPQHF. DNA of the CDR3: TGTGCCAGTAATTTGGGGCGACAGGCACGCAATCAGCCCCAGCATTTT. The whole variable domain, filled in from reference TRBV19 and TRBJ1-5, reads DGGITQSPKYLFRKEGQNVTLSCEQNLNHDAMYWYRQDPGQGLRLIYYSQIVNDFQKGDIAEGYSVSREKKESFPLTVTSAQKNPTAFYLCASNLGRQARNQPQHFGDGTRLSIL.

This clone has a single count. The chain couples TRBV5-5 to TRBJ2-2; TRBD2 agrees at 8 bases. Germline CDR1 reads SGHKS; CDR2 reads YYEKEE (reference sequence). There are 17 residues in the CDR3. V gave up 0 bases and J gave up 4 bases; unmatched junction bases: 8. The CDR3: CASSLVGAGATTGELFF. The CDR3 DNA reads as TGTGCCAGCAGCTTGGTCGGAGCGGGGGCCACCACCGGGGAGCTGTTTTTT.

The rearrangement joins TRBV18 to TRBJ2-6; D unresolved. Germline CDR1 and CDR2: KGHSH and LQKENI. Trimming removed 3 bases from V and 6 bases from J, with 6 bases in between. The CDR3 is 13 amino acids. CDR3 residues: CASSPRVANVLTF. CDR3 in DNA: TGTGCCAGCTCACCCCGGGTGGCCAACGTCCTGACTTTC. The variable domain in full, with the rest retrieved from reference TRBV18 and TRBJ2-6, is NAGVMQNPRHLVRRRGQEARLRCSPMKGHSHVYWYRQLPEEGLKFMVYLQKENIIDESGMPKERFSAEFPKEGPSILRIQQVVRGDSAAYFCASSPRVANVLTFGAGSRLTVL.

The V and J genes are TRBV7-2 and TRBJ1-1; no firm D call. This CDR3 has 15 residues. Deletions cut 4 bases from V and 3 bases from J, with 15 bases between. CDR1 and CDR2 from the germline V gene are SGHTA and FQGNSA. CDR3: CASSSDSYEDTEAFF. CDR3 DNA: TGTGCCAGCAGCTCGGACTCTTATGAGGACACTGAAGCTTTCTTT. Looking up the rest from reference TRBV7-2 and TRBJ1-1 gives the full variable domain: GAGVSQSPSNKVTEKGKDVELRCDPISGHTALYWYRQSLGQGLEFLIYFQGNSAPDKSGLPSDRFSAERTGGSVSTLTIQRTQQEDSAVYLCASSSDSYEDTEAFFGQGTRLTVV.

In its sample, this clone was seen many times. The V gene is TRBV5-4, the J gene TRBJ1-2; 8 positions agree with TRBD1. V shed 9 bases, J shed 7 bases, and the junction held 8 bases outside the gene matches. CDR3 size: 12 residues. Germline CDR1 reads SGHNT; CDR2 reads YYREEE (reference sequence). CDR3 amino acids: CAIPGQEFGYTF. The DNA of the CDR3 is TGTGCCATACCGGGACAGGAATTTGGCTACACCTTC.

The chain recombines TRBV5-6 with TRBJ1-5, with D perhaps matching TRBD1 (5 bases). V dropped 4 bases and J dropped 5 bases, with 10 bases sitting between them. Germline CDR1 is SGHDT and CDR2 is YYEEEE. The CDR3 is 13 amino acids. The CDR3, as DNA: TGTGCCAGCAGCACCGGGACTTATCAGCCCCAGCATTTT. Residues: CASSTGTYQPQHF.

In this sample, this clone turned up a few times. J is TRBJ1-2 and V is TRBV9, with D possibly TRBD1 on 5 matching bases. CDR3 length: 14 residues. V lost 0 bases to trimming and J lost 6 bases, with 12 bases between them. Germline V gene sequence: CDR1 SGDLS, CDR2 YYNGEE. Here the CDR3 DNA reads TGTGCCAGCAGCGTAGACTCCAGGGTTCATGGCTACACCTTC. It is translated as CASSVDSRVHGYTF.

This chain joins TRBV5-1 and TRBJ1-4; 10 bases line up with TRBD1. After removal of 4 bases from V and 0 bases from J, the junction contained 6 bases not matched to a gene. In germline, CDR1 is SGHRS, CDR2 YFSETQ. The CDR3 covers 17 residues. The CDR3 coding sequence is TGCGCCAGCAGCGTGGGGGGACAGGGGACAACTAATGAAAAACTGTTTTTT. This gives the protein CASSVGGQGTTNEKLFF.

The J gene is TRBJ1-4, the V gene TRBV27; D is unresolved. Germline V lookup: CDR1 MNHEY, CDR2 SMNVEV (reference sequence). The CDR3 extends over 14 amino acids. V was pared by 8 bases and J by 5 bases, with 15 bases between. CDR3 coding DNA: TGTGCCAGCCGAAAGTCGGGATGGAATGAAAAACTGTTTTTT. Translating it yields CASRKSGWNEKLFF.

This clone was counted a single time. The chain has TRBV24-1 and TRBJ1-2; the D is unclear. This CDR3 comprises 13 residues. The V and J ends lost 4 bases and 4 bases respectively, with 9 bases between them. Germline lookup yields CDR1 KGHDR and CDR2 SFDVKD. CDR3 nucleotides: TGTGCCACCAGTGACAGTTTGTCCTATGGCTACACCTTC. Protein: CATSDSLSYGYTF.

The DNA of the CDR3 is TGTGCCAGCAGTCCGTCGGGACTGGGAAATACCAATCAGCCCCAGCATTTT. This gives the protein CASSPSGLGNTNQPQHF. The chain carries TRBV27 and TRBJ1-5; tentatively, D is TRBD1 (5 bases). The CDR3 totals 17 residues. CDR1 is MNHEY and CDR2 is SMNVEV in the germline V gene (reference sequence). Trimming removed 5 bases from V and 3 bases from J, with 20 bases in between.

V gene TRBV19 combines with J gene TRBJ1-2, with TRBD1 matching over 8 bases. Germline-derived CDR1 and CDR2 are LNHDA and SQIVND (reference sequence). Trimming cost V 3 bases and J 3 bases; bases outside gene matches: 9. The CDR3 spans 16 residues. The CDR3 coding sequence is TGTGCCAGTAGTATCCGGACAGGGCTAAGGGACTATGGCTACACCTTC. Protein sequence: CASSIRTGLRDYGYTF.

The chain is built from TRBV13 and TRBJ1-3; D not resolved. This CDR3 is built from 14 residues. CDR1 and CDR2 from the germline V gene are PRHDT and FYEKMQ (reference sequence). The ends were cut back, 3 bases at V and 0 bases at J, with 6 bases in the middle. CDR3 sequence (DNA): TGTGCCAGCAGCTTCGTGAGCTCTGGAAACACCATATATTTT. This codes for CASSFVSSGNTIYF.

J is TRBJ2-3 and V is TRBV7-9, with D perhaps TRBD1 (6 bases). Trimming shortened V by 7 bases and J by 6 bases, and 23 bases separated the two germline ends. This CDR3 has 16 amino acids. Germline lookup yields CDR1 SEHNR and CDR2 FQNEAQ (reference sequence). The CDR3 DNA reads TGTGCCAGCACCTTTTTCATGGTAGGGGGTGTGGATACGCAGTATTTT. This translates into CASTFFMVGGVDTQYF.

This chain uses TRBV6-5 with TRBJ2-1, with D tentatively TRBD2 (6 bases). Deletions cut 4 bases from V and 0 bases from J, with 10 bases between. The germline CDR1 and CDR2 sequences are MNHEY and SVGAGI. The CDR3 spans 15 residues. CDR3 sequence reads: CASSSLGGSYNEQFF. The CDR3 nucleotides read TGTGCCAGCAGTTCCCTGGGAGGCTCCTACAATGAGCAGTTCTTC.

The chain combines TRBV18 with TRBJ1-3; 7 bases map to TRBD1. This CDR3 comprises 15 residues. Unmatched junction bases numbered 10, after V lost 6 bases and J lost 5 bases. The germline V gene has CDR1 KGHSH and CDR2 LQKENI. DNA of the CDR3: TGTGCCAGCTCGCCAAACAGGGGCGAGCGAAACACCATATATTTT. Its translation: CASSPNRGERNTIYF.